This TCR beta chain appears in the sequencing data of a study of OX40 agonist ivuxolimab in advanced cancers. On the study more broadly: Patients received the agonistic anti-OX40 (CD134) antibody ivuxolimab. Whole-study findings and limits: In the 0.1 to 3.0 mg/kg range, CD4+ and CD8+ blood T cells had expanded clonally by week 6.

V shed 2 bases and J shed 4 bases, with 15 bases lying between them. The CDR3 extends over 16 amino acids. Per the germline V gene, CDR1 is LNHNV and CDR2 is YYDKDF (reference sequence). Worth noting for this clone: Its antigen is not known.

Profiling relied on immunoSEQ multiplex PCR, and the TCRdb table lists in-frame clones only, not all of them. The table shows tens of thousands of clones, with 90% to 95% occurring only once. J is TRBJ1-3 and V is TRBV15; no definite D call. Specimen: CD4+ or CD8+ T cells sorted from blood, collected in a trial of the OX40 agonist ivuxolimab. The TCR comes from an adult with an advanced solid tumor such as melanoma, head and neck, liver or kidney cancer. In DNA, the CDR3 is TGTGCCACCAGCAGACCCCCGATGGGGTCAGGAAACACCATATATTTT. Protein product: CATSRPPMGSGNTIYF.